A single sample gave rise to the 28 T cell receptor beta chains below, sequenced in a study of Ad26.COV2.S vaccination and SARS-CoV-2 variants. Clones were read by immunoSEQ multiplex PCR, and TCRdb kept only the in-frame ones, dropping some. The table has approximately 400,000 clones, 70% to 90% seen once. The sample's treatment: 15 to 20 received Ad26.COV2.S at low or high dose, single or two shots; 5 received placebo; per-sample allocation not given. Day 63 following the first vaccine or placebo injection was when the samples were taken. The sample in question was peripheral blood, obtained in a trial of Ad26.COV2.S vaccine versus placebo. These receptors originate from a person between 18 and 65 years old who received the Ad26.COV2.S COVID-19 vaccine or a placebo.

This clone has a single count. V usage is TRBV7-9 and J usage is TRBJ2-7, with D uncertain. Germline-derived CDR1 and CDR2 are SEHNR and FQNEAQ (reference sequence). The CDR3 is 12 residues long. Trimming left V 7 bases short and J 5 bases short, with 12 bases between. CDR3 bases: TGTGCCAGCATACCGGCGGTCCACGAGCAGTACTTC. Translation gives CASIPAVHEQYF.

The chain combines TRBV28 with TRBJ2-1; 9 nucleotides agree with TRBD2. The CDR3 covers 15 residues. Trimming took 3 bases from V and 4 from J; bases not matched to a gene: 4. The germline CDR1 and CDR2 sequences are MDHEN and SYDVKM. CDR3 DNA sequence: TGTGCCAGCAGTTTTGTACTAGCGGGTTACAATGAGCAGTTCTTC. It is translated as CASSFVLAGYNEQFF.

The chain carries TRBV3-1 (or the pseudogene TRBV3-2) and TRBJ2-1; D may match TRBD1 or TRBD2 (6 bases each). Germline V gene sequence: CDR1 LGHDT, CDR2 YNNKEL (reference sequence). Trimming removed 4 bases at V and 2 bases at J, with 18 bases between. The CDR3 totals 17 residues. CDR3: CASSPSLGGGPYNEQFF. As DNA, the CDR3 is TGTGCCAGCAGCCCCTCCCTTGGAGGGGGACCCTACAATGAGCAGTTCTTC.

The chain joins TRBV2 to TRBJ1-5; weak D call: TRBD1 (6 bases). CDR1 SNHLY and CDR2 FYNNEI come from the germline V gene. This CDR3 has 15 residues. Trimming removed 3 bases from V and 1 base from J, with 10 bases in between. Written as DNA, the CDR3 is TGTGCCAGCAGTGACCAGGGGATGAGCAATCAGCCCCAGCATTTT. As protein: CASSDQGMSNQPQHF.

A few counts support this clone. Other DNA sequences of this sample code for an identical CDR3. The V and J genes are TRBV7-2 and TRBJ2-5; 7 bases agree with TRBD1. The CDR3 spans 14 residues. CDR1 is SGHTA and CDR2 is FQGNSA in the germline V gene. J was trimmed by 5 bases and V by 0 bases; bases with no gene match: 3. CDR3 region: CASSLAGGRETQYF. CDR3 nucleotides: TGTGCCAGCAGCTTAGCAGGGGGCAGGGAGACCCAGTACTTC.

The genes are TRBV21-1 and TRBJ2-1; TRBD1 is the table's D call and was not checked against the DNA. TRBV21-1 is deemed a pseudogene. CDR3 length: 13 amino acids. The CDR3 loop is CPGGGGPYNEQFF. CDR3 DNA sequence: TGTCCAGGGGGCGGGGGACCCTACAATGAGCAGTTCTTC.

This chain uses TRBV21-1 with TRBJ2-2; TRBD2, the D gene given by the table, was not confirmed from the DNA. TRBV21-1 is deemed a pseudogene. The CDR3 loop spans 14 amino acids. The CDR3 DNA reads TGTGCCAGCAGGAGGACTAGCGGGACCGGGGAGCTGTTTTTT. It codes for CASRRTSGTGELFF.

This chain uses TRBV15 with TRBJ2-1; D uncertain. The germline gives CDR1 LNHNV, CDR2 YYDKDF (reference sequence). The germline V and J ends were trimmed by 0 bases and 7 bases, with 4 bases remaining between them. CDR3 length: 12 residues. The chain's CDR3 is CATSRDWNEQFF. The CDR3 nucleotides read TGTGCCACCAGCAGAGATTGGAATGAGCAGTTCTTC.

Here the CDR3 DNA reads TGTGCCAGCAAGGCAGGCCTTAACACCGGGGAGCTGTTTTTT. Amino acid sequence: CASKAGLNTGELFF. The V gene is TRBV28, the J gene TRBJ2-2; D unclear. The V gene's germline CDR1 is MDHEN and CDR2 SYDVKM. V shed 7 bases and J shed 2 bases, with 11 bases lying between them. The CDR3 extends over 14 amino acids. Full variable domain (outside the CDR3, taken from reference TRBV28 and TRBJ2-2): DVKVTQSSRYLVKRTGEKVFLECVQDMDHENMFWYRQDPGLGLRLIYFSYDVKMKEKGDIPEGYSVSREKKERFSLILESASTNQTSMYLCASKAGLNTGELFFGEGSRLTVL.

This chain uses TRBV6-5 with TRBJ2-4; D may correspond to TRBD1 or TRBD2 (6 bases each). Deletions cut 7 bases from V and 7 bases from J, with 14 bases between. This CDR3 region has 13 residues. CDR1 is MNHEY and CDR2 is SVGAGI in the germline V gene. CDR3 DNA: TGTGCCAGCACTAAGGGGGGACTTAACATTCAGTACTTC. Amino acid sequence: CASTKGGLNIQYF.

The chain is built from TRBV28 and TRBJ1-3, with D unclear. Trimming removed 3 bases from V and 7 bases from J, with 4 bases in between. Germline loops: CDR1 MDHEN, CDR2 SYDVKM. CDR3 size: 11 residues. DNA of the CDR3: TGTGCCAGCAGTTTTAGGAACACCATATATTTT. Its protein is CASSFRNTIYF.

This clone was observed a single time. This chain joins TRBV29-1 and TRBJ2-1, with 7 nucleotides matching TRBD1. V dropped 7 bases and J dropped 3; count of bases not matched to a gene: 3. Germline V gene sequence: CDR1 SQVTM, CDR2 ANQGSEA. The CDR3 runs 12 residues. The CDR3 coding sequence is TGCAGCGGTCGGGACAGCTACAATGAGCAGTTCTTC. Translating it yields CSGRDSYNEQFF.

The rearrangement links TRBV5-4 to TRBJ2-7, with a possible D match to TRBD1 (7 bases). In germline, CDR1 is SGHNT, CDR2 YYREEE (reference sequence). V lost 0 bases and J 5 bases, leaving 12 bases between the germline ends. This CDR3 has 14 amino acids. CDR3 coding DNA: TGTGCCAGCAGCTTGGAGGGGGGACAGAACGAGCAGTACTTC. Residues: CASSLEGGQNEQYF.

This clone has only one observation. The CDR3 protein is CASSLVAGGNSPLHF. CDR3 coding DNA: TGCGCCAGCAGCTTGGTGGCAGGTGGCAATTCACCCCTCCACTTT. The rearrangement uses TRBV5-1 and TRBJ1-6, with unresolved D. V was cut by 0 bases and J by 7 bases, with 11 bases left in between. This CDR3 has 15 residues. The germline V gene encodes CDR1 SGHRS and CDR2 YFSETQ.

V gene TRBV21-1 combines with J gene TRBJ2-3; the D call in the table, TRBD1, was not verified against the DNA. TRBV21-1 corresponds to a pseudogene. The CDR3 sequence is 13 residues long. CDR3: CASTHSSTDTQYF. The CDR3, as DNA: TGTGCCAGCACCCACAGCAGCACAGATACGCAGTATTTT.

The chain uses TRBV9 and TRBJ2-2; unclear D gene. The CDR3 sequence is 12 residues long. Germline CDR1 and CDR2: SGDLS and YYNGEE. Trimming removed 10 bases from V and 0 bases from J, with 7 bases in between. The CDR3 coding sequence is TGTGCCTCTAGATCGAACACCGGGGAGCTGTTTTTT. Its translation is CASRSNTGELFF.

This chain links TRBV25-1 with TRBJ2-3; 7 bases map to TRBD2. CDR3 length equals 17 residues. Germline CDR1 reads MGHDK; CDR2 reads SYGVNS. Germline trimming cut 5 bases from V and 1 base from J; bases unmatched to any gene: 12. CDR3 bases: TGTGCCAGCAGTTCCCGCGGGCTAGCGGAGGGCACAGATACGCAGTATTTT. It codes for CASSSRGLAEGTDTQYF.

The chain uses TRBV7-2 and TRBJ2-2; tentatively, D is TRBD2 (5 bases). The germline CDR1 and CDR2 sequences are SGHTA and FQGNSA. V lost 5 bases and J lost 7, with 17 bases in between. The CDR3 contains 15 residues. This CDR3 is CASSIQRFGDGELFF. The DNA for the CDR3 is TGTGCCAGCAGCATACAGCGGTTTGGTGACGGGGAGCTGTTTTTT.

The CDR3 protein is CAWSVPRQGIFGRTYGYTF. The CDR3 DNA follows: TGTGCCTGGAGTGTACCCCGACAGGGTATCTTCGGCCGGACCTATGGCTACACCTTC. This rearrangement joins TRBV30 to TRBJ1-2; 7 bases are a match to TRBD1. From germline, CDR1 is GTSNPN and CDR2 SVGIG (reference sequence). The CDR3 runs to 19 residues. Unmatched junction bases numbered 20, after V lost 0 bases and J lost 4 bases.

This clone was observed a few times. As DNA, the CDR3 is TGTGCCATCAGTGAGTCTACAGGGAACACCTACGAGCAGTACTTC. Translated: CAISESTGNTYEQYF. The chain uses TRBV10-3 and TRBJ2-7; D perhaps matches TRBD1 (6 bases). V lost 0 bases and J 2 bases, leaving 11 bases between the germline ends. Germline loops: CDR1 ENHRY, CDR2 SYGVKD. CDR3 size: 15 residues.

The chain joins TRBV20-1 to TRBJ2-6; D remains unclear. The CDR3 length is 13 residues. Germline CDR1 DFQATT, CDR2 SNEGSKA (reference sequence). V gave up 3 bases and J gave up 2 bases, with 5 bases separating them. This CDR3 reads CSASEAGANVLTF. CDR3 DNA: TGCAGTGCTAGTGAAGCTGGGGCCAACGTCCTGACTTTC.

The DNA for the CDR3 is TGTGCCAGCTCACCCGGACAGACCATCGCCTACGAGCAGTACTTC. Protein product: CASSPGQTIAYEQYF. The gene calls are TRBV18 and TRBJ2-7, with a possible D match to TRBD1 (6 bases). CDR3 length: 15 amino acids. Germline loops: CDR1 KGHSH, CDR2 LQKENI. The V end was cut by 3 bases, the J end by 2 bases, with 14 bases between.

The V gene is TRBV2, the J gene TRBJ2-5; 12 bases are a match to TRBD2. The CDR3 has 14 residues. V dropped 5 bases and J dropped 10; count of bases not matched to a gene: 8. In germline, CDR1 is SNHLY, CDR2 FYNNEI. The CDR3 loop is CASSIASGGADQYF. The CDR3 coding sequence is TGTGCCAGCAGTATTGCTAGCGGGGGGGCCGACCAGTACTTC. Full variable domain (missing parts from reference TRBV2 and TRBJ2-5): EPEVTQTPSHQVTQMGQEVILRCVPISNHLYFYWYRQILGQKVEFLVSFYNNEISEKSEIFDDQFSVERPDGSNFTLKIRSTKLEDSAMYFCASSIASGGADQYFGPGTRLLVL.

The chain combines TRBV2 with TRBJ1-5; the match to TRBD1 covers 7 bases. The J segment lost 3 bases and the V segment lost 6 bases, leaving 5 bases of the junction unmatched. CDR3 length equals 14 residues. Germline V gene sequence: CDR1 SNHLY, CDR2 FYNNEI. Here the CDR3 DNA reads TGTGCCAGCAGGGGAACAGGGGACAATCAGCCCCAGCATTTT. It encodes CASRGTGDNQPQHF.

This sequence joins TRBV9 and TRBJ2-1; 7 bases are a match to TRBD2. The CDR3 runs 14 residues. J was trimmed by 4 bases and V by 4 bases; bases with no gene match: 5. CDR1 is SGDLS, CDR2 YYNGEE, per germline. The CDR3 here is CASSTGTIYNEQFF. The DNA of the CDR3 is TGTGCCAGCAGCACCGGGACTATTTACAATGAGCAGTTCTTC.

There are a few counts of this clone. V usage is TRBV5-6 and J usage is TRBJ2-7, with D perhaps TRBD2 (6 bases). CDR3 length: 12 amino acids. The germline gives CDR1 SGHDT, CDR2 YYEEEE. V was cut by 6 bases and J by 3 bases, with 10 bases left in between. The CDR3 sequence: CASNGLNYEQYF. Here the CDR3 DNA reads TGTGCCAGCAACGGACTAAACTACGAGCAGTACTTC.

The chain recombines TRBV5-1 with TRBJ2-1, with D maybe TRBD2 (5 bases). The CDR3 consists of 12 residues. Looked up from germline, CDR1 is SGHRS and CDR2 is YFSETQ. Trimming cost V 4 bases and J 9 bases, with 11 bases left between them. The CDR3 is CASSAGNGEQFF. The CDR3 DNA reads TGCGCCAGCAGCGCGGGCAATGGTGAGCAGTTCTTC. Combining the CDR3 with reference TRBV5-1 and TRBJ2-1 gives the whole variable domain KAGVTQTPRYLIKTRGQQVTLSCSPISGHRSVSWYQQTPGQGLQFLFEYFSETQRNKGNFPGRFSGRQFSNSRSEMNVSTLELGDSALYLCASSAGNGEQFFGPGTRLTVL.

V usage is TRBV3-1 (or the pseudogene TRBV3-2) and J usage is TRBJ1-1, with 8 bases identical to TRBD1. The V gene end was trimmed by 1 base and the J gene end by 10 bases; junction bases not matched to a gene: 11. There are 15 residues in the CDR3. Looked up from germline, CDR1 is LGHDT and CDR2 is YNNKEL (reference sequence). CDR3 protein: CASSQVTGGTSVAFF. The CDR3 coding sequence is TGTGCCAGCAGCCAAGTTACAGGGGGAACCTCCGTAGCTTTCTTT.